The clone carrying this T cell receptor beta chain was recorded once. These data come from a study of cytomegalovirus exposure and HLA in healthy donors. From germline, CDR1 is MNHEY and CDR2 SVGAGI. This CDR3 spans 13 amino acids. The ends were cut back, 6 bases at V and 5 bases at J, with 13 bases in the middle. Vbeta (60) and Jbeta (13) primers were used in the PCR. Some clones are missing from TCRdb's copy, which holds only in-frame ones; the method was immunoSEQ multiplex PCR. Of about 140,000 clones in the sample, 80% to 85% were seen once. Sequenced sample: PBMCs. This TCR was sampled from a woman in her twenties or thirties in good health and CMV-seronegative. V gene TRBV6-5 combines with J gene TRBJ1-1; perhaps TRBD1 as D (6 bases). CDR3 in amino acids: CASSRGGLTEAFF. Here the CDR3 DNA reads TGTGCCAGCAGCCGGGGGGGGCTTACTGAAGCTTTCTTT.